The clone carrying this TCR beta chain is a singleton in its sample. As yet, its antigen is unknown. The repertoire was sequenced with immunoSEQ multiplex PCR; TCRdb's copy has only in-frame clones and lacks some. The sample records fewer than 200,000 clones, 70% to 90% being singletons. Trimming pared 6 bases from V and 7 bases from J, leaving 16 bases between. The CDR3 sequence is 13 residues long. In germline, CDR1 is MNHEY, CDR2 SVGEGT. The data were taken from a study of T cell responses to AZD1222 COVID-19 vaccine. General study results and limits: Of spike-specific TCRs, nearly half reportedly target regions left unmutated in variants.

Sequences were derived from peripheral blood, sampled 28 days after the second AZD1222 dose. The TCR comes from an adult who received the AZD1222 COVID-19 vaccine. V is TRBV6-2 or TRBV6-3 and J is TRBJ2-7; D possibly uses TRBD1 or TRBD2 (5 bases each). The CDR3 protein is CASSPLEWGEQYF. CDR3 in DNA: TGTGCCAGCAGCCCCCTCGAGTGGGGGGAGCAGTACTTC.